Shown below are 24 T cell receptor beta chains from a single sample sequenced in a study of yellow fever vaccine responses in identical twins (dated by TCRdb to the late 2010s). Receptor amplification or capture employed RT-PCR. Data came from an Illumina HiSeq 2500. TCRdb reanalyzed the raw reads on its own, using fastp at Q25 for trimming and MiXCR for clone calling, and kept in-frame beta chains. Rows are combined by CDR3 protein, so each entry shows the most common genes and DNA. The table for this sample lists 11,000 to 15,000 distinct CDR3 sequences; 70% to 85% of them were counted only once. The ten largest clones capture 0.67% of the sample. This material consisted of T cells from blood (PBMCs), unsorted or a sorted subset (not recorded which), taken before or after yellow fever vaccination (not recorded which). These receptors were collected from a woman in her late teens or twenties who received the yellow fever vaccine. Donor details come from another sample of the same person, matched by shared clones.

The chain carries TRBV12-3 or TRBV12-4 and TRBJ2-5, with D hard to call. Deletions cut 3 bases from V and 4 bases from J, with 9 bases between. CDR3 size: 13 residues. The CDR3 region has the DNA TGTGCCAGCAGTTTTTATATTTCAGAGACCCAGTACTTC. This gives the protein CASSFYISETQYF.

The rearrangement links TRBV29-1 to TRBJ2-1; 15 bases are shared with TRBD2. CDR3 length equals 18 residues. With V trimmed by 4 bases and J by 0 bases, 7 bases remained unmatched. Germline assignment: CDR1 SQVTM and CDR2 ANQGSEA. CDR3 sequence: CSVVRTSGRAPSYNEQFF. The CDR3 coding sequence is TGCAGCGTTGTCAGGACTAGCGGGAGGGCCCCCTCCTACAATGAGCAGTTCTTC.

This sequence joins TRBV5-1 and TRBJ1-4, with 7 nucleotides matching TRBD1. This CDR3 has 16 residues. The germline V gene encodes CDR1 SGHRS and CDR2 YFSETQ. V lost 3 bases and J lost 8; bases outside the gene matches: 13. The CDR3 region has the DNA TGCGCCAGCAGCTCCGCCCCCGGGACAGTCTTCGAAAAACTGTTTTTT. Amino acid sequence: CASSSAPGTVFEKLFF.

On this clonotype itself: The junction does not match germline at one end; this may be a read error. This chain links TRBV18 with TRBJ2-3; D is perhaps TRBD2 (6 bases). This CDR3 spans 13 amino acids. Looked up from germline, CDR1 is KGHSH and CDR2 is LQKENI. The CDR3 region is CASSPPPRDTQFF. CDR3 nucleotides: TGTGCCAGCTCACCCCCACCGCGGGATACGCAGTTTTTT.

The chain links TRBV7-1 to TRBJ1-2, with no clear D. TRBV7-1 is labeled an ORF, and its function is uncertain. Trimming shortened V by 3 bases and J by 8 bases, and 19 bases separated the two germline ends. This CDR3 contains 15 residues. CDR3 sequence reads: CASSSGFLLSRGYTF. CDR3 in DNA: TGTGCCAGCAGCTCCGGGTTCTTACTCTCCCGCGGCTACACCTTC.

The rearrangement links TRBV27 to TRBJ2-1; the D is unclear. The CDR3 has 15 amino acids. Germline loops: CDR1 MNHEY, CDR2 SMNVEV (reference sequence). V lost 4 bases, J lost 6 bases, and 16 bases lay in between. The CDR3 bases are TGTGCCAGCAGTTCCTACCCCCCGGTTGGCAATGAGCAGTTCTTC. It is translated as CASSSYPPVGNEQFF.

The chain has TRBV6-2 or TRBV6-3 and TRBJ1-6; D gene uncertain. V lost 2 bases and J 6 bases, leaving 14 bases between the germline ends. The CDR3 is made up of 16 amino acids. Germline loops: CDR1 MNHEY, CDR2 SVGEGT. CDR3 DNA: TGTGCCAGCAGTTACCCCCCCCGTCCTGGTAATTCACCCCTCCACTTT. It specifies CASSYPPRPGNSPLHF.

The V call is TRBV29-1, the J call TRBJ1-2, with 7 bases lining up with TRBD1. Germline CDR1 is SQVTM and CDR2 is ANQGSEA. The CDR3 contains 13 residues. With 6 bases clipped from V and 2 bases from J, the junction kept 6 bases outside the gene matches. DNA for the CDR3: TGCAGCGTGGGGACAGCCGGAAACTATGGCTACACCTTC. Protein: CSVGTAGNYGYTF.

CDR3 bases: TGTGCCAGCAGTTCCTCATATACCGGAGACACTGAAGCTTTCTTT. Encoded protein: CASSSSYTGDTEAFF. The rearrangement links TRBV6-5 to TRBJ1-1; D gene ambiguous. This CDR3 has 15 residues. Germline V gives CDR1 MNHEY, CDR2 SVGAGI. The V and J ends lost 4 bases and 3 bases respectively, with 15 bases between them.

V is TRBV12-3 or TRBV12-4 and J is TRBJ2-4, with a weak D call TRBD2 (7 bases). V was shortened by 7 bases and J by 9 bases, with 25 bases between the two germline ends. The CDR3 sequence is 16 residues long. CDR3 loop: CASTFRGGSKRGIQYF. In DNA, the CDR3 is TGTGCCAGCACCTTTAGGGGGGGCAGTAAGAGGGGCATTCAGTACTTC.

This chain joins TRBV2 and TRBJ2-2, with D tentatively TRBD2 (6 bases). The germline V gene has CDR1 SNHLY and CDR2 FYNNEI. This CDR3 spans 16 amino acids. V was pared by 4 bases and J by 2 bases, with 14 bases between. The CDR3 sequence: CASSGGETVNTGELFF. DNA of the CDR3: TGTGCCAGCAGTGGGGGGGAGACAGTCAACACCGGGGAGCTGTTTTTT. Using reference TRBV2 and TRBJ2-2 for the parts outside the CDR3, the full variable domain is EPEVTQTPSHQVTQMGQEVILRCVPISNHLYFYWYRQILGQKVEFLVSFYNNEISEKSEIFDDQFSVERPDGSNFTLKIRSTKLEDSAMYFCASSGGETVNTGELFFGEGSRLTVL.

The rearrangement joins TRBV3-1 to TRBJ2-7; 12 bases align to TRBD2. Trimming removed 0 bases from V and 5 bases from J; junction bases left unmatched: 5. The length of the CDR3 is 16 residues. Germline lookup yields CDR1 LGHDT and CDR2 YNNKEL (reference sequence). The CDR3 sequence is CASSQDRLAGAHEQYF. The CDR3 DNA reads TGTGCCAGCAGCCAAGATCGACTAGCGGGAGCCCACGAGCAGTACTTC.

The chain is built from TRBV12-3 or TRBV12-4 and TRBJ1-1, with 9 positions matching TRBD1. The CDR3 runs 15 residues. V gave up 4 bases and J gave up 10 bases; unmatched junction bases: 13. Written as DNA, the CDR3 is TGTGCCAGCAGTTCCGTACAGGGGGCGCATCCTGGAGCTTTCTTT. Translation gives CASSSVQGAHPGAFF.

This CDR3 reads CASSSSGRSSYNEQFF. Written as DNA, the CDR3 is TGTGCCAGCAGTTCTAGCGGGAGATCCTCCTACAATGAGCAGTTCTTC. The chain carries TRBV6-5 and TRBJ2-1; 10 bases fit TRBD2. The V and J ends lost 4 bases and 0 bases, in that order; junction bases with no gene match: 3. CDR1 and CDR2 (germline): MNHEY, SVGAGI. This CDR3 is built from 16 residues.

Only one count was recorded for this clonotype. The chain couples TRBV5-1 to TRBJ2-3, with 10 positions matching TRBD2. V lost 4 bases to trimming and J lost 1 base; unmatched junction nucleotides: 6. Germline V lookup: CDR1 SGHRS, CDR2 YFSETQ. The CDR3 covers 16 residues. CDR3 residues: CASSPPGTSGTDTQYF. The CDR3 DNA reads as TGCGCCAGCAGCCCGCCCGGGACTAGCGGCACAGATACGCAGTATTTT. The full variable domain, rest sourced from reference TRBV5-1 and TRBJ2-3, is KAGVTQTPRYLIKTRGQQVTLSCSPISGHRSVSWYQQTPGQGLQFLFEYFSETQRNKGNFPGRFSGRQFSNSRSEMNVSTLELGDSALYLCASSPPGTSGTDTQYFGPGTRLTVL.

The chain links TRBV3-1 to TRBJ2-6; 8 bases are a match to TRBD1. Germline loops: CDR1 LGHDT, CDR2 YNNKEL (reference sequence). J was trimmed by 0 bases and V by 4 bases; bases with no gene match: 5. The length of the CDR3 is 17 residues. The chain's CDR3 is CASSRTGSPSGANVLTF. Written as DNA, the CDR3 is TGTGCCAGCAGCCGGACAGGGAGCCCCTCTGGGGCCAACGTCCTGACTTTC.

This chain connects TRBV5-4 to TRBJ1-2, with no clear D. Germline V lookup: CDR1 SGHNT, CDR2 YYREEE (reference sequence). This CDR3 is 14 amino acids long. V was trimmed by 0 bases and J by 0 bases, leaving 6 bases between them. The CDR3 sequence is CASSLANTNYGYTF. Here the CDR3 DNA reads TGTGCCAGCAGCTTGGCTAATACTAACTATGGCTACACCTTC. Combining the CDR3 with reference TRBV5-4 and TRBJ1-2 gives the whole variable domain ETGVTQSPTHLIKTRGQQVTLRCSSQSGHNTVSWYQQALGQGPQFIFQYYREEENGRGNFPPRFSGLQFPNYSSELNVNALELDDSALYLCASSLANTNYGYTFGSGTRLTVV.

In this sample, this clonotype turned up once. The rearrangement links TRBV11-3 to TRBJ1-1, with D perhaps TRBD1 (5 bases). Germline loops: CDR1 SGHNT, CDR2 YENEEA. The CDR3 contains 13 residues. Trimming cost V 4 bases and J 5 bases, with 11 bases left between them. The chain's CDR3 is CASSWGMGTEAFF. CDR3 DNA sequence: TGTGCCAGCAGCTGGGGCATGGGAACTGAAGCTTTCTTT.

This rearrangement joins TRBV2 to TRBJ1-5, with D possibly being TRBD1 (6 bases). This CDR3 comprises 15 residues. Trimming stripped 4 bases from V and 0 bases from J, with 10 bases between. The germline V gene encodes CDR1 SNHLY and CDR2 FYNNEI. The CDR3 region has the DNA TGTGCCAGCAGTGGGGACATAATTAGCAATCAGCCCCAGCATTTT. Protein product: CASSGDIISNQPQHF.

This chain connects TRBV11-2 to TRBJ1-5; D remains ambiguous. This CDR3 has 15 residues. Germline loops: CDR1 SGHAT, CDR2 FQNNGV. Trimming took 4 bases from V and 1 from J, leaving 11 bases between them. The CDR3 here is CASSSHTGSNQPQHF. CDR3 in DNA: TGTGCCAGCAGCTCGCACACGGGGAGCAATCAGCCCCAGCATTTT.

The CDR3 nucleotides read TGTGCCATCTGTAGCGGTACGGGTGAAGCTTTCTTT. Its protein product is CAICSGTGEAFF. The rearrangement links TRBV10-3 to TRBJ1-1; D is unresolved. CDR1 and CDR2 (germline): ENHRY, SYGVKD. Between the trimmed V and J ends, which lost 8 bases and 7 bases, there was a span of 14 bases. This CDR3 has 12 amino acids.

The rearrangement uses TRBV7-6 and TRBJ1-6; maybe TRBD1 (5 bases). Germline V CDR1 and CDR2: SGHVS, FNYEAQ. The V end lost 3 bases, the J end lost 0 bases, and 15 bases lay between the germline ends. This CDR3 comprises 18 residues. The CDR3 region has the DNA TGTGCCAGCAGCTTGGGGGGGACCTTGAGCTCCTATAATTCACCCCTCCACTTT. Protein: CASSLGGTLSSYNSPLHF.

The CDR3 region has the DNA TGTGCCAGCAGTGGAATAAGCGGGAAAACCAATGAGCAGTTCTTC. The encoded protein is CASSGISGKTNEQFF. The V and J genes are TRBV2 and TRBJ2-1; TRBD2 aligns across 7 bases. CDR3 length equals 15 residues. Germline values: CDR1 SNHLY, CDR2 FYNNEI. Trimming cost V 4 bases and J 6 bases; bases outside gene matches: 9.

This clonotype came up a few times. This chain links TRBV29-1 with TRBJ2-3, with D maybe TRBD1 (5 bases). The germline CDR1 and CDR2 sequences are SQVTM and ANQGSEA. With 6 bases removed from V and 6 bases from J, the gap between germline ends came to 16 bases. CDR3 length: 13 residues. CDR3 DNA: TGCAGCGTAGACGCGAATTCAGGGGATACGCAGTATTTT. It is translated as CSVDANSGDTQYF.